Following are 25 T cell receptor beta chains from one sample sequenced in a study of early T cells in non-severe SARS-CoV-2 infection. TCRdb re-analysed the 5' RACE reads in MiXCR, keeping a single row per CDR3 protein. Here the sample spans under 65,000 distinct CDR3 sequences, about 10% being singletons. Sequencing was done on a sample of whole blood. The receptors shown here come from an adult who was a healthcare worker with PCR-confirmed SARS-CoV-2 infection or an uninfected control (not recorded which).

There are many counts of this clonotype. The chain carries TRBV6-2 or TRBV6-3 and TRBJ2-1; D perhaps matches TRBD2 (6 bases). V was cut by 0 bases and J by 9 bases, with 12 bases left in between. CDR3 length: 14 residues. CDR1 and CDR2 from the germline V gene are MNHEY and SVGEGT. The CDR3 sequence: CASSYSTRGREQFF. CDR3 DNA: TGTGCCAGCAGTTACTCGACTAGGGGCCGTGAGCAGTTCTTC.

This clonotype occurred a few times. The rearrangement joins TRBV4-1 to TRBJ2-1; D is ambiguous. The CDR3 has 14 residues. Germline assignment: CDR1 MGHRA and CDR2 YSYEKL. Trimming removed 3 bases from V and 7 bases from J, with 13 bases in between. CDR3 nucleotides: TGCGCCAGCAGCCAGCCCATGAGGCCGAATGAGCAGTTCTTC. Its protein product is CASSQPMRPNEQFF.

This clonotype was detected only a few times. V usage is TRBV20-1 and J usage is TRBJ2-2; D is unclear. Between the trimmed V and J ends, which lost 2 bases and 3 bases, there was a span of 13 bases. CDR3 size: 15 residues. The germline V gene has CDR1 DFQATT and CDR2 SNEGSKA (reference sequence). The chain's CDR3 is CSARPSRTDTGELFF. CDR3 DNA: TGCAGTGCTAGACCCAGCAGGACCGACACCGGGGAGCTGTTTTTT.

This clonotype was recorded many times. The chain couples TRBV5-1 to TRBJ1-5, with D unclear. Trimming removed 8 bases at V and 2 bases at J, with 11 bases between. The CDR3 sequence is 13 residues long. Germline V lookup: CDR1 SGHRS, CDR2 YFSETQ. CDR3 DNA sequence: TGCGCCAGTTCTTTGTCGGGCAATCAGCCCCAGCATTTT. It yields the protein CASSLSGNQPQHF.

This clonotype was counted many times. The rearrangement uses TRBV5-6 and TRBJ1-5; a weak D match, TRBD1 (5 bases). Trimming pared 1 base from V and 6 bases from J, leaving 14 bases between. CDR3 length: 15 residues. The germline CDR1 and CDR2 sequences are SGHDT and YYEEEE. CDR3 sequence: CASSLMGLGVQPQHF. The CDR3 DNA sequence: TGTGCCAGCAGCTTGATGGGATTGGGGGTTCAGCCCCAGCATTTT.

This clonotype was seen only a few times. The chain has TRBV12-3 or TRBV12-4 and TRBJ2-7; D ambiguous. The CDR3 consists of 11 residues. V was trimmed by 3 bases and J by 3 bases, leaving 3 bases between them. The CDR3 bases are TGTGCCAGCAGTTTGAACTACGAGCAGTACTTC. Protein product: CASSLNYEQYF.

There are a few counts of this clonotype. V gene TRBV7-9 combines with J gene TRBJ2-1; 8 bases are a match to TRBD2. The ends lost 6 bases at V and 4 bases at J; junction bases unmatched: 11. The V gene's germline CDR1 is SEHNR and CDR2 FQNEAQ (reference sequence). The CDR3 is 16 residues long. The CDR3 DNA is TGTGCCAGCAGACAGACGGCTAGCGGGCGTTACAATGAGCAGTTCTTC. This sequence encodes CASRQTASGRYNEQFF.

The chain carries TRBV24-1 and TRBJ2-3; D may be TRBD1 (6 bases). Trimming removed 5 bases at V and 5 bases at J, with 16 bases between. Per germline, CDR1 KGHDR and CDR2 SFDVKD. CDR3 size: 15 residues. Here the CDR3 reads CATSGAGVDGDTQYF. DNA of the CDR3: TGTGCCACCAGTGGGGCAGGGGTTGATGGAGATACGCAGTATTTT.

This clonotype was recorded at least ten times. This sequence joins TRBV29-1 and TRBJ2-5; no reliable D call. The length of the CDR3 is 10 residues. Per the germline V gene, CDR1 is SQVTM and CDR2 is ANQGSEA. Trimming removed 2 bases at V and 5 bases at J, with 3 bases between. The CDR3 loop is CSVESETQYF. The CDR3 DNA reads as TGCAGCGTTGAATCGGAGACCCAGTACTTC.

This clonotype was recorded at least ten times. In nucleotides, the CDR3 is TGTGCCAGCAGTTACTCGTTGGGGGGCCCAGTAGCTTTCTTT. Its translation is CASSYSLGGPVAFF. This chain joins TRBV6-5 and TRBJ1-1; D perhaps matches TRBD1 (6 bases). Trimming left V 0 bases short and J 10 bases short, with 15 bases between. The CDR3 length is 14 residues. Germline lookup yields CDR1 MNHEY and CDR2 SVGAGI.

This clonotype was seen at least ten times. The chain couples TRBV10-3 to TRBJ2-1, with a weak D call TRBD2 (5 bases). V was cut by 6 bases and J by 0 bases, with 18 bases left in between. There are 17 residues in the CDR3. Germline CDR1 ENHRY, CDR2 SYGVKD. The CDR3 region is CAISRSPGENSYNEQFF. The DNA of the CDR3 is TGTGCCATCAGCCGCTCACCCGGGGAAAACTCCTACAATGAGCAGTTCTTC.

In its sample, this clonotype was seen many times. The rearrangement links TRBV20-1 to TRBJ1-1; tentatively, D is TRBD1 (6 bases). The CDR3 has 13 amino acids. V lost 6 bases and J 1 base, leaving 12 bases between the germline ends. Germline V gene lookup returns CDR1 DFQATT and CDR2 SNEGSKA (reference sequence). CDR3 sequence: CSAAQGPNTEAFF. CDR3 sequence (DNA): TGCAGTGCGGCACAGGGTCCGAACACTGAAGCTTTCTTT.

DNA of the CDR3: TGCAGCGTGCACAGGGGGAGGTCAGAGACCCAGTACTTC. It is translated as CSVHRGRSETQYF. V and J are TRBV29-1 and TRBJ2-5; 8 nucleotides align to TRBD1. From germline, CDR1 is SQVTM and CDR2 ANQGSEA. The CDR3 is 13 residues long. Germline trimming cut 6 bases from V and 4 bases from J; bases unmatched to any gene: 7.

The V and J genes are TRBV7-9 and TRBJ2-7; 10 nucleotides agree with TRBD2. CDR3 size: 16 residues. Per the germline V gene, CDR1 is SEHNR and CDR2 is FQNEAQ (reference sequence). Losses at the gene ends were 1 base for V and 4 bases for J; bases not matched to a gene: 7. For the CDR3, the DNA is TGTGCCAGCAGCTTAGTCGCTAGCGGGGGCGTTTACGAGCAGTACTTC. Its translation: CASSLVASGGVYEQYF.

This clonotype has a count of ten or more. CDR3 DNA sequence: TGCAGCGTTGAAAAGTACAATGAGCAGTTCTTC. This gives the protein CSVEKYNEQFF. This rearrangement joins TRBV29-1 to TRBJ2-1; no definite D call. V lost 2 bases, J lost 4 bases, and 3 bases lay in between. This CDR3 is 11 amino acids long. Germline V gene data show CDR1 as SQVTM and CDR2 as ANQGSEA.

This clonotype was detected only a few times. The CDR3 sequence: CASSPYNGQGSYGYTF. DNA of the CDR3: TGTGCCAGCAGCCCCTATAATGGACAGGGGAGCTATGGCTACACCTTC. This chain joins TRBV7-2 and TRBJ1-2; 9 nucleotides match TRBD1. Trimming removed 5 bases from V and 4 bases from J; junction bases left unmatched: 11. Germline CDR1 is SGHTA and CDR2 is FQGNSA. The CDR3 has 16 amino acids.

This clonotype was observed many times. This chain links TRBV12-3 or TRBV12-4 with TRBJ2-1, with D unclear. The CDR3 sequence is 15 residues long. V was pared by 6 bases and J by 0 bases, with 12 bases between. CDR3 in amino acids: CASSPMISSYNEQFF. The CDR3 DNA sequence: TGTGCCAGCAGCCCAATGATAAGCTCCTACAATGAGCAGTTCTTC.

The J gene is TRBJ2-7, the V gene TRBV5-1; the D is unclear. V lost 4 bases to trimming and J lost 2 bases, with 13 bases between them. This CDR3 comprises 14 residues. The V gene's germline CDR1 is SGHRS and CDR2 YFSETQ. CDR3 nucleotide sequence: TGCGCCAGCAGCCCCCCGGAGACCACCTACGAGCAGTACTTC. Its protein product is CASSPPETTYEQYF. Full variable domain (remainder filled in from reference TRBV5-1 and TRBJ2-7): KAGVTQTPRYLIKTRGQQVTLSCSPISGHRSVSWYQQTPGQGLQFLFEYFSETQRNKGNFPGRFSGRQFSNSRSEMNVSTLELGDSALYLCASSPPETTYEQYFGPGTRLTVT.

This clonotype was detected only a few times. The chain is built from TRBV6-1 and TRBJ1-2; 8 nucleotides align to TRBD1. V lost 6 bases to trimming and J lost 8 bases; unmatched junction nucleotides: 8. CDR3 length: 13 residues. CDR1 is MNHNS, CDR2 SASEGT, per germline. The chain's CDR3 is CASSLDREKGYTF. The CDR3, as DNA: TGTGCCAGCAGCTTGGACAGGGAGAAAGGCTACACCTTC.

This clonotype was seen repeatedly, ten times or more. J is TRBJ1-5 and V is TRBV20-1; TRBD1 matches 8 bases. The junction had 10 bases not matched to a gene; V was cut back by 6 bases and J by 0 bases. Germline-derived CDR1 and CDR2 are DFQATT and SNEGSKA (reference sequence). The CDR3 contains 16 residues. This chain's CDR3 is CSATGQGAYSNQPQHF. As DNA, the CDR3 is TGCAGTGCCACAGGACAGGGCGCTTATAGCAATCAGCCCCAGCATTTT.

The sample holds a few counts of this clonotype. This rearrangement joins TRBV29-1 to TRBJ2-5; D unresolved. Germline CDR1 is SQVTM and CDR2 is ANQGSEA. This CDR3 has 15 residues. V was pared by 3 bases and J by 1 base, with 15 bases between. This chain's CDR3 is CSVDIGSVPQETQYF. The CDR3 DNA sequence: TGCAGCGTTGATATCGGGTCAGTTCCCCAAGAGACCCAGTACTTC.

This clonotype was detected many times. The chain recombines TRBV5-1 with TRBJ2-6; D is possibly TRBD1 or TRBD2 (5 bases each). Trimming removed 4 bases from V and 1 base from J, with 9 bases in between. The CDR3 is made up of 15 amino acids. Germline CDR1 reads SGHRS; CDR2 reads YFSETQ. CDR3 nucleotide sequence: TGCGCCAGCAGCCAGAGGGGATCTGGGGCCAACGTCCTGACTTTC. It translates to CASSQRGSGANVLTF.

The chain uses TRBV20-1 and TRBJ2-3; a weak D match, TRBD2 (6 bases). Germline CDR1 and CDR2: DFQATT and SNEGSKA (reference sequence). Trimming pared 3 bases from V and 2 bases from J, leaving 9 bases between. The CDR3 consists of 13 residues. CDR3 loop: CSASAGPTDTQYF. CDR3 nucleotide sequence: TGCAGTGCTAGTGCGGGGCCCACAGATACGCAGTATTTT.

The rearrangement links TRBV15 to TRBJ1-2; D unclear. The CDR3 has 18 residues. Germline CDR1 is LNHNV and CDR2 is YYDKDF (reference sequence). The V and J ends lost 0 bases and 4 bases respectively, with 21 bases between them. CDR3 loop: CATSREPSPGLEGYGYTF. The CDR3 DNA follows: TGTGCCACCAGCAGAGAGCCCTCCCCAGGCCTCGAAGGCTATGGCTACACCTTC.

This clonotype was observed many times. Germline is not matched at one junction end, which may reflect a read error. V gene TRBV9 combines with J gene TRBJ2-7; D perhaps matches TRBD2 (6 bases). This CDR3 spans 14 amino acids. Looked up from germline, CDR1 is SGDLS and CDR2 is YYNGEE. The DNA for the CDR3 is TGTGCCAGCAGCGTAGAGGCGGGGACTGACCTACTGAGCTTC. The encoded protein is CASSVEAGTDLLSF.